The rows below give T cell receptor beta chains drawn from one sample of a study of blood T cell repertoires in COVID-19. This table comes from immunoSEQ multiplex PCR, and its TCRdb copy is limited to in-frame clones, with some not included. The profile covers approximately 300,000 clones, with 86% appearing a single time and about 4.6% taken by the ten largest. The sample consisted of PBMCs or T cells enriched from blood (not recorded which). The receptors were gathered from a man aged 30 to 39 who had recovered from COVID-19. The conserved cysteine and the conserved F or W are not part of the CDR3 here. The D gene is left open where the match is weak. Expanded clones are given a class, and other clones once, few, many or no size at all.

v_gene	abundance	j_gene	d_gene	CDR3aa
TRBV10-1	-	TRBJ2-1	-	ASSDRNEQF
TRBV6-5	-	TRBJ2-5	TRBD1	ASSINRGRPETQY
TRBV6-5	-	TRBJ1-4	TRBD1	ASSYYRGSEKLF
TRBV27	-	TRBJ2-3	-	ASSSQYSTDTQY
TRBV6-1	-	TRBJ2-6	-	ASSGASRGSGANVLT
TRBV5-6	-	TRBJ1-2	-	ASSFTGNYGYT
TRBV5-1	-	TRBJ1-6	TRBD1	ASSSQGANNSPLH
TRBV24-1	-	TRBJ1-2	-	ATSTGGLGYT
TRBV15	-	TRBJ2-6	TRBD1	ATETGTGGAGANVLT
TRBV24-1	-	TRBJ1-2	TRBD1	ATSAPFGTGLGGQGYT
TRBV3-1/TRBV3-2	-	TRBJ2-5	TRBD2	ASSHRRREGETQY
TRBV7-6	-	TRBJ1-2	TRBD1	ASKPGTGAHYGYT
TRBV29-1	few	TRBJ1-2	-	SVEDRGYGYT
TRBV7-6	-	TRBJ2-5	TRBD2	ASSPVAGGRETQY
TRBV19	-	TRBJ2-5	-	ASRGRGKETQY
TRBV9	-	TRBJ1-1	TRBD1	ASSVDIKRTGEAF
TRBV5-5	-	TRBJ1-2	TRBD1	ASSSPLRGRNYGYT
TRBV24-1	few	TRBJ2-3	TRBD1	ATSDGQASLSDTQY
TRBV19	-	TRBJ1-4	TRBD1	ASSRQGRAEKLF
TRBV11-2	once	TRBJ1-3	TRBD1	ASSPRQGMRGNTIY
TRBV3-1/TRBV3-2	few	TRBJ2-7	-	ASSERRSGYEQY
TRBV19	-	TRBJ1-6	TRBD1	ASKKGQGAVSGSPLH
TRBV6-5	-	TRBJ1-1	TRBD1	ASSLEQGTPEAF
TRBV7-6	-	TRBJ2-7	-	ASSLEEGDSYEQY
TRBV6-5	-	TRBJ1-5	TRBD1	ASRVQGGNQPQH
TRBV7-9	-	TRBJ1-1	-	ASSLAEVNTEAF